This entry lists 4 T cell receptor beta chains sequenced from one sample in a study of cytomegalovirus exposure and HLA in healthy donors. PCR employed 60 Vbeta and 13 Jbeta primers. Clones were read by immunoSEQ multiplex PCR, and TCRdb kept only the in-frame ones, dropping some. The sample has under 110,000 clones, 65% to 80% seen once. The sequenced material came from PBMCs. The receptors were sampled from a woman in her 50s in good health and CMV-seropositive.

The chain is built from TRBV7-2 and TRBJ1-1, with D tentatively TRBD1 (6 bases). Looked up from germline, CDR1 is SGHTA and CDR2 is FQGNSA. V was clipped by 4 bases and J by 1 base, with 10 bases between them. This CDR3 has 14 residues. The CDR3 loop reads CASSYRAGNTEAFF. The CDR3 bases are TGTGCCAGCAGCTACAGGGCGGGGAACACTGAAGCTTTCTTT.

The genes are TRBV6-5 and TRBJ2-5; the match to TRBD1 covers 11 bases. The tail of the sequence fits TRBJ2-7 better, so the J call may be wrong. Germline loops: CDR1 MNHEY, CDR2 SVGAGI. The CDR3 spans 15 residues. The CDR3 reads CASRILGTGGYEQYF. In DNA, the CDR3 is TGTGCCAGCAGGATACTGGGGACAGGGGGCTACGAGCAGTACTTC.

The V gene is TRBV19, the J gene TRBJ1-6; D gene unclear. CDR1 is LNHDA and CDR2 is SQIVND in the germline V gene (reference sequence). Between the trimmed V and J ends, which lost 3 bases and 10 bases, there was a span of 16 bases. The CDR3 has 15 residues. CDR3 nucleotides: TGTGCCAGTAGTATTCTAAAGGGTGCGGGGTCACCCCTCCACTTT. This translates into CASSILKGAGSPLHF.

On this clone itself: One junction end does not reproduce the germline sequence, and a read error may be involved. The V call is TRBV7-9, the J call TRBJ1-2, with 9 positions matching TRBD1. Germline V gene data show CDR1 as SEHNR and CDR2 as FQNEAQ (reference sequence). This CDR3 comprises 16 residues. The CDR3 bases are TGTTCCAGCAGCTTAAGCCCGACAGGGGGTACCTATGGCTACACCTTC. Protein sequence: CSSSLSPTGGTYGYTF.